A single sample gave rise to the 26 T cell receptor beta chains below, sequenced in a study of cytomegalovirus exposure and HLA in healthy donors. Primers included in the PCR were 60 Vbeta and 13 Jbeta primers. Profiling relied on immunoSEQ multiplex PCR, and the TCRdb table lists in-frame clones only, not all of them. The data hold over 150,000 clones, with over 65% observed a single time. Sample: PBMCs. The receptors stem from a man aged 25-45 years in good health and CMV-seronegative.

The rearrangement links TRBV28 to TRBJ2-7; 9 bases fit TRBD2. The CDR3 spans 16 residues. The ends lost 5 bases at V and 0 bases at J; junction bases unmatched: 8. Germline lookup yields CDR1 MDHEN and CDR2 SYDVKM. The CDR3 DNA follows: TGTGCCAGCAGTCTCTTAGCGGGGGATAGCTCCTACGAGCAGTACTTC. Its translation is CASSLLAGDSSYEQYF.

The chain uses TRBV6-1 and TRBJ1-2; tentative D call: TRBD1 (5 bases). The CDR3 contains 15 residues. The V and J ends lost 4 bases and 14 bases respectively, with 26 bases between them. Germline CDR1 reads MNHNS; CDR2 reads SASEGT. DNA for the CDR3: TGTGCCAGCAGTGCAGAGGGACTCCTTCAGTTTTATAAGACCTTC. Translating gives CASSAEGLLQFYKTF.

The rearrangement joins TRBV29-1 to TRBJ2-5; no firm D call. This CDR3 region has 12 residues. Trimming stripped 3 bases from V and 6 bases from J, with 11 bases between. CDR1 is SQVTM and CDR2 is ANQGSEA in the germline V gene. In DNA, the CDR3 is TGCAGCGTTGATCTTTCACAAAAGACCCAGTACTTC. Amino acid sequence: CSVDLSQKTQYF.

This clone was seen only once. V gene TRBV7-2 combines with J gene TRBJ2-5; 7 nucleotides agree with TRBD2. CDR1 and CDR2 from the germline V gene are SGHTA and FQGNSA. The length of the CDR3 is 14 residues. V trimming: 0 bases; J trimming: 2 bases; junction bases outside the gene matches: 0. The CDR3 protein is CASSLAGGQETQYF. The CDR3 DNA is TGTGCCAGCAGCTTAGCGGGGGGGCAAGAGACCCAGTACTTC.

The CDR3 region has the DNA TGTGCCAGCAGCTTATTACAAGATGAAGCTTTCTTT. Translation gives CASSLLQDEAFF. This chain joins TRBV7-9 and TRBJ1-1; D is undetermined. Between the trimmed V and J ends, which lost 2 bases and 7 bases, there was a span of 8 bases. This CDR3 is built from 12 residues. Looked up from germline, CDR1 is SEHNR and CDR2 is FQNEAQ (reference sequence).

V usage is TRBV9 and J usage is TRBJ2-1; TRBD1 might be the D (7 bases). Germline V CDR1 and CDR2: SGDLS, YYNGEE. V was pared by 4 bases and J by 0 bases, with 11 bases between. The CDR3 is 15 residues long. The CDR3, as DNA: TGTGCCAGCAGCCAGGGGGGCAACTCCTACAATGAGCAGTTCTTC. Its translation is CASSQGGNSYNEQFF. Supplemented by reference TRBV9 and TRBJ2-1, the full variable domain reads DSGVTQTPKHLITATGQRVTLRCSPRSGDLSVYWYQQSLDQGLQFLIQYYNGEERAKGNILERFSAQQFPDLHSELNLSSLELGDSALYFCASSQGGNSYNEQFFGPGTRLTVL.

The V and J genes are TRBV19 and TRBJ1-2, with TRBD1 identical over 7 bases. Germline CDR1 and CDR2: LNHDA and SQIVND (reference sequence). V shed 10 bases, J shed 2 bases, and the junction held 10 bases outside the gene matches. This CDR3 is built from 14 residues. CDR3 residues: CATIGAGGNYGYTF. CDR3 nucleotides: TGTGCCACAATTGGGGCAGGGGGAAACTATGGCTACACCTTC.

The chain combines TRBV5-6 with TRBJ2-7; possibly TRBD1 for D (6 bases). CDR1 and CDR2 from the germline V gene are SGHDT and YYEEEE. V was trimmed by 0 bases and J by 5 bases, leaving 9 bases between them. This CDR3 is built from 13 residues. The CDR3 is CASSLASGDEQYF. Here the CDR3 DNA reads TGTGCCAGCAGCTTGGCTTCAGGGGACGAGCAGTACTTC.

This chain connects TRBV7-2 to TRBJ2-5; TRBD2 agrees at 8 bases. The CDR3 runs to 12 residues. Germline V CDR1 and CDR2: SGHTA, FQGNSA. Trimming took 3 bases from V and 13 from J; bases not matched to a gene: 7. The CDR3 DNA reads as TGTGCCAGCAGCTTGGTAGCGGGGCCCCCGTACTTC. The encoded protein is CASSLVAGPPYF.

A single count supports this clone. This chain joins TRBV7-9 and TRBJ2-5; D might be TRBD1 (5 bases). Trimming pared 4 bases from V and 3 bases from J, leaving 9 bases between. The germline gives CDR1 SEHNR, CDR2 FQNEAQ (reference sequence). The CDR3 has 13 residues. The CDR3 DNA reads TGTGCCAGCAGCTCCCCCAGGGAAGAGACCCAGTACTTC. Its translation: CASSSPREETQYF.

The CDR3 region has the DNA TGTGCCAGCAGCTTGTTTATGACAGGGGATGTTTCACCCCTCCACTTT. This translates into CASSLFMTGDVSPLHF. The chain is built from TRBV5-6 and TRBJ1-6; 8 bases map to TRBD1. The CDR3 contains 16 residues. The V gene's germline CDR1 is SGHDT and CDR2 YYEEEE. With 1 base clipped from V and 9 bases from J, the junction kept 9 bases outside the gene matches.

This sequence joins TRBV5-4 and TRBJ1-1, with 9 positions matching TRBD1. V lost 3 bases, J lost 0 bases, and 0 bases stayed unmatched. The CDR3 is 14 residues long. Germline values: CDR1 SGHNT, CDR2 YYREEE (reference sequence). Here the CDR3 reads CASSWDRVNTEAFF. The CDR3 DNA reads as TGTGCCAGCAGCTGGGACAGGGTGAACACTGAAGCTTTCTTT. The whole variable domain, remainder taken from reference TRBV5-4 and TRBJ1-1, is ETGVTQSPTHLIKTRGQQVTLRCSSQSGHNTVSWYQQALGQGPQFIFQYYREEENGRGNFPPRFSGLQFPNYSSELNVNALELDDSALYLCASSWDRVNTEAFFGQGTRLTVV.

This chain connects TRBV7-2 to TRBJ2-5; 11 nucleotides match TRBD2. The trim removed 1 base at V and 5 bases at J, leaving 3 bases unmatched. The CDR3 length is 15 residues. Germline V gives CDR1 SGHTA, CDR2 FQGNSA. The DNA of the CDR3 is TGTGCCAGCAGCTTAGAGGGACTAGCGGTGGAGACCCAGTACTTC. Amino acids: CASSLEGLAVETQYF. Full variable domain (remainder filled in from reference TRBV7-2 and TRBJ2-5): GAGVSQSPSNKVTEKGKDVELRCDPISGHTALYWYRQSLGQGLEFLIYFQGNSAPDKSGLPSDRFSAERTGGSVSTLTIQRTQQEDSAVYLCASSLEGLAVETQYFGPGTRLLVL.

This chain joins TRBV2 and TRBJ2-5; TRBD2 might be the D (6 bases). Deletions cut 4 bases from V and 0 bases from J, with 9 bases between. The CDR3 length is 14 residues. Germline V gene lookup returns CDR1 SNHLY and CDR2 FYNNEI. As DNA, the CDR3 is TGTGCCAGCAGTGTGGCGGGGAACCAAGAGACCCAGTACTTC. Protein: CASSVAGNQETQYF.

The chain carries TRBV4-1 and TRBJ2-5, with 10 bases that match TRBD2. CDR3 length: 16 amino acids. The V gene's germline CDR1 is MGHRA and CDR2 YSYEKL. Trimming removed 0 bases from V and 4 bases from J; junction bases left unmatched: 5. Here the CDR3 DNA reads TGCGCCAGCAGCCAAGAAGCTAGCGGGGGACGAGAGACCCAGTACTTC. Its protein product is CASSQEASGGRETQYF.

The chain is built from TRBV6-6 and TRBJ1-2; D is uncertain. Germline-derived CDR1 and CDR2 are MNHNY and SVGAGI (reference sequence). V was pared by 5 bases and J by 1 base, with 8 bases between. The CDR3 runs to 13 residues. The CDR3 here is CASSHKNNYGYTF. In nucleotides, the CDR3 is TGTGCCAGCAGTCACAAGAATAACTATGGCTACACCTTC.

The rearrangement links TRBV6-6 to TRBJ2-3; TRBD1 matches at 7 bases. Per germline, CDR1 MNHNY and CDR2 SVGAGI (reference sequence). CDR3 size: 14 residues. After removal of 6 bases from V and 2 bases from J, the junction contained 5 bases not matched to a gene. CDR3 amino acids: CASSKGQDTDTQYF. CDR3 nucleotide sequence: TGTGCCAGCAGCAAAGGACAGGACACAGATACGCAGTATTTT.

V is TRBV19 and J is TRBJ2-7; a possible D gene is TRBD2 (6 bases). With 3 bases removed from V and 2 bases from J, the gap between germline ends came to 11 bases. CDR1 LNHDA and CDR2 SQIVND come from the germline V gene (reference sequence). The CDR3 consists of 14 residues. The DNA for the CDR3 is TGTGCCAGTAGTATGGGTCGGGGGACCTACGAGCAGTACTTC. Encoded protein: CASSMGRGTYEQYF.

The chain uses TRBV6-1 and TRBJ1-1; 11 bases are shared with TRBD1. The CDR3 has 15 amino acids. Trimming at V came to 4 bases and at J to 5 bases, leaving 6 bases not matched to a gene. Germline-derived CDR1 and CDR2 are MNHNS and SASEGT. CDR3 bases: TGTGCCAGCAGTGTACTAGGGACAGGGGGGACTGAAGCTTTCTTT. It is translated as CASSVLGTGGTEAFF.

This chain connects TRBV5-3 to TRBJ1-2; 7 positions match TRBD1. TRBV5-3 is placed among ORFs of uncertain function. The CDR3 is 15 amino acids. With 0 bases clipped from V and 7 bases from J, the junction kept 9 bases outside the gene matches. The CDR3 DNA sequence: TGTGCCAGAAGCTTGGGTGATGCAGGGGGACTTGGCTACACCTTC. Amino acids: CARSLGDAGGLGYTF.

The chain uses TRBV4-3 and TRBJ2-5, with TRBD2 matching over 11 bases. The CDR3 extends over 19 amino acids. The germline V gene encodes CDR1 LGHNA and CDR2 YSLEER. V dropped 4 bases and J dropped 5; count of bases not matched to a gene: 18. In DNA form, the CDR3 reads TGCGCCAGCAGCCCCGAGTGGGCTAGCGGGGGGCGCGGATTTGAGACCCAGTACTTC. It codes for CASSPEWASGGRGFETQYF.

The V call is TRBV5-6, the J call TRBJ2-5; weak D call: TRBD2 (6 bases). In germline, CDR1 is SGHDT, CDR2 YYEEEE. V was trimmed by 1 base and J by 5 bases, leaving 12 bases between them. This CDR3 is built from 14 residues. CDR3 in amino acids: CASSLRAGPETQYF. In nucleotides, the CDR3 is TGTGCCAGCAGCTTGCGGGCGGGGCCGGAGACCCAGTACTTC.

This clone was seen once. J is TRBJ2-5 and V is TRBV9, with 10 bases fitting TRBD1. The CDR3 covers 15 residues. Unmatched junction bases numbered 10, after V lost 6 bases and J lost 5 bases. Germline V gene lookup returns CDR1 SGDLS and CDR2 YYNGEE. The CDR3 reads CASTRRGTGAETQYF. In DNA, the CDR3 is TGTGCCAGCACCCGGAGGGGGACAGGGGCGGAGACCCAGTACTTC. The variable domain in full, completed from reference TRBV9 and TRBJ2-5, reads DSGVTQTPKHLITATGQRVTLRCSPRSGDLSVYWYQQSLDQGLQFLIQYYNGEERAKGNILERFSAQQFPDLHSELNLSSLELGDSALYFCASTRRGTGAETQYFGPGTRLLVL.

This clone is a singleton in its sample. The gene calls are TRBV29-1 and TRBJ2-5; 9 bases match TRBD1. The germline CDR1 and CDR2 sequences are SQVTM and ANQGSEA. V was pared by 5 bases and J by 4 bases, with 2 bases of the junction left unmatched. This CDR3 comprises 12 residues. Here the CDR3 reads CSVRTGVETQYF. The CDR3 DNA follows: TGCAGCGTTCGGACAGGGGTAGAGACCCAGTACTTC.

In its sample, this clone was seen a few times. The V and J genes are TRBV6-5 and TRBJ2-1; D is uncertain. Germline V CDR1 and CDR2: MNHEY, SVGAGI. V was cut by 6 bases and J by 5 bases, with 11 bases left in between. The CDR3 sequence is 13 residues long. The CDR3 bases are TGTGCCAGCAGCCAGACTCATAACAATGAGCAGTTCTTC. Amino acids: CASSQTHNNEQFF.

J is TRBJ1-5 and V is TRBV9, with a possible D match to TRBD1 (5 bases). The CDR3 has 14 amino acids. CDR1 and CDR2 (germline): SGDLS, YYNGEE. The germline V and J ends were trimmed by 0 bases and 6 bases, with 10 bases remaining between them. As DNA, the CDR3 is TGTGCCAGCAGCGTAGTACGGCAGGGTCAGCCCCAGCATTTT. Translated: CASSVVRQGQPQHF.